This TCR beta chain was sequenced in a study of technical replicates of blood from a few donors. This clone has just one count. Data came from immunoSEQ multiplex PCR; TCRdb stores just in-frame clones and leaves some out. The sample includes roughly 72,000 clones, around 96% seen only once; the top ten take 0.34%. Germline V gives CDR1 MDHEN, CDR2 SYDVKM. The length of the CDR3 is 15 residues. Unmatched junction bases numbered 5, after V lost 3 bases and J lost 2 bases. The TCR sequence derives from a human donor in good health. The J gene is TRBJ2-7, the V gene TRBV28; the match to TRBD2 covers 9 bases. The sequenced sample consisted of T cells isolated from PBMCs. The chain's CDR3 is CASSFRLAGAYEQYF. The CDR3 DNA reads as TGTGCCAGCAGTTTTAGGTTAGCGGGAGCCTACGAGCAGTACTTC.